These T cell receptor beta chains were read from a single sample in a study of cytomegalovirus exposure and HLA in healthy donors. TCRdb keeps only in-frame clones here, not all; method: immunoSEQ multiplex PCR. Of about 98,000 clones listed, about 81% are singletons. The sample comprised PBMCs. The receptors were sampled from a man between 35 and 55 years old in good health and CMV-seronegative. The CDR3 runs from the conserved cysteine through the conserved F or W. The D gene is left open where the match is weak. Clone sizes are given selectively: once, few, many, or a class where the clone is expanded.

>.|.|TRBJ1-2|TRBV5-8
CASSLYPTGYGYTF
TGTGCCAGCAGCTTGTATCCAACGGGCTATGGCTACACCTTC
>.|.|TRBJ2-5|TRBV2
CASEQGHHETQYF
TGTGCCAGCGAGCAGGGGCACCACGAGACCCAGTACTTC
>few|.|TRBJ1-2|TRBV14
CASSQETGKRGYTF
TGTGCCAGCAGCCAAGAAACAGGGAAGCGTGGCTACACCTTC
>once|TRBD1|TRBJ1-2|TRBV5-1
CASSTTGGGYTF
TGCGCCAGCAGCACTACAGGGGGGGGCTACACCTTC
>.|TRBD1|TRBJ1-2|TRBV2
CASSGPGTGGGYTF
TGTGCCAGCAGTGGACCCGGGACAGGGGGAGGCTACACCTTC
>.|TRBD2|TRBJ2-5|TRBV9
CASSRTSGAQETQYF
TGTGCCAGCAGTCGGACTAGCGGGGCCCAAGAGACCCAGTACTTC
>.|.|TRBJ2-7|TRBV10-3
CAAVAEGPAYEQYF
TGTGCCGCAGTAGCGGAGGGCCCCGCCTACGAGCAGTACTTC
>.|TRBD1|TRBJ2-6|TRBV5-6
CASSPGGRGTGANVLTF
TGTGCCAGCAGCCCAGGTGGCAGGGGGACTGGGGCCAACGTCCTGACTTTC
>.|.|TRBJ1-4|TRBV7-8
CASSLITGANEKLFF
TGTGCCAGCAGCTTAATAACAGGAGCTAATGAAAAACTGTTTTTT
>few|.|TRBJ2-7|TRBV7-9
CASSPVVYEQYF
TGTGCCAGCAGCCCAGTCGTTTACGAGCAGTACTTC
>once|.|TRBJ1-2|TRBV15
CATSRGQAPTHGYTF
TGTGCCACCAGCAGAGGACAGGCGCCCACGCATGGCTACACCTTC
>.|TRBD2|TRBJ2-1|TRBV27
CASSPRLSGTSGYNEQFF
TGTGCCAGCAGTCCACGACTTTCCGGGACTAGCGGTTACAATGAGCAGTTCTTC
>.|TRBD2|TRBJ2-2|TRBV4-1
CASSGGLAGTTGELFF
TGCGCCAGCAGCGGTGGGCTAGCGGGTACCACCGGGGAGCTGTTTTTT
>.|.|TRBJ1-1|TRBV6-5
CASVEGVGAEAFF
TGTGCCAGCGTGGAGGGCGTGGGCGCTGAAGCTTTCTTT
>few|.|TRBJ2-7|TRBV5-1
CASNTDGETYEQYF
TGCGCCAGCAACACGGACGGGGAAACCTACGAGCAGTACTTC
>.|.|TRBJ2-7|TRBV11-2
CASTSNLEAEQYF
TGTGCCAGCACATCTAATCTCGAGGCCGAGCAGTACTTC
>.|TRBD1|TRBJ2-7|TRBV27
CASSPGTGSSYEQYF
TGTGCCAGCAGTCCGGGGACAGGGTCTTCCTACGAGCAGTACTTC
>once|.|TRBJ2-5|TRBV5-6
CASKGRGMETQYF
TGTGCCAGCAAGGGCAGGGGAATGGAGACCCAGTACTTC
>.|.|TRBJ1-4|TRBV19
CATSRGSGEKLFF
TGTGCCACGAGCAGGGGTTCAGGTGAAAAACTGTTTTTT
>.|TRBD1|TRBJ1-2|TRBV12-5
CASGTGQGVYGYTF
TGTGCTAGTGGTACGGGACAGGGGGTGTATGGCTACACCTTC
>once|TRBD2|TRBJ2-5|TRBV27
CASSWTSGGVQETQYF
TGTGCCAGCAGTTGGACTAGCGGGGGTGTTCAAGAGACCCAGTACTTC
>.|.|TRBJ1-2|TRBV7-9
CSSSSQINYGYTF
TGTTCCAGCAGCTCGCAGATTAACTATGGCTACACCTTC
>.|TRBD1|TRBJ1-6|TRBV2
CASTEGYRGNSPLHF
TGTGCCAGCACCGAGGGTTACAGGGGGAACTCACCCCTCCACTTT
>once|.|TRBJ1-2|TRBV5-1
CASSPGGPPNYGYTF
TGCGCCAGCAGCCCGGGGGGCCCACCTAACTATGGCTACACCTTC
>.|.|TRBJ2-1|TRBV6-6
CASSYSGGNNEQFF
TGTGCCAGCAGTTACTCTGGCGGGAACAATGAGCAGTTCTTC
>.|TRBD1|TRBJ1-6|TRBV5-5
CASSAKVRGLGSYNSPLHF
TGTGCCAGCAGCGCGAAGGTCAGGGGGCTAGGGTCCTATAATTCACCCCTCCACTTT
>.|.|TRBJ2-7|TRBV7-7
CASSSALDSRKYF
TGTGCCAGCAGTTCGGCCTTGGACAGTCGAAAGTACTTC
>.|TRBD1|TRBJ1-2|TRBV19
CASSASGGAYGYTF
TGTGCCAGTAGTGCCTCAGGGGGCGCCTATGGCTACACCTTC
>.|.|TRBJ2-7|TRBV5-5
CASSPTYRDRVTTYEQYF
TGTGCCAGCAGCCCTACCTATAGAGACAGAGTAACAACATACGAGCAGTACTTC
>.|.|TRBJ2-7|TRBV12-5
CASGLGPTHYEQYF
TGTGCTAGTGGTTTGGGGCCCACCCACTACGAGCAGTACTTC
>few|TRBD1|TRBJ2-2|TRBV6-6
CASSTTGVVAGELFF
TGTGCCAGCAGTACCACAGGGGTTGTAGCCGGGGAGCTGTTTTTT
>.|TRBD2|TRBJ2-1|TRBV4-2
CASSQEMTSGGSNEQFF
TGTGCCAGCAGCCAAGAAATGACTAGCGGGGGGAGTAATGAGCAGTTCTTC
>.|.|TRBJ1-2|TRBV5-6
CASSSVPGDYGYTF
TGTGCCAGCAGCTCGGTTCCGGGGGACTATGGCTACACCTTC
>.|TRBD1|TRBJ2-7|TRBV14
CASSQFPSIHGTGQFYEQYF
TGTGCCAGCAGCCAATTCCCTAGCATCCATGGGACAGGCCAATTCTACGAGCAGTACTTC
>few|.|TRBJ2-7|TRBV6-5
CASRDLTRGYEQYF
TGTGCCAGCAGAGACCTCACCCGAGGGTACGAGCAGTACTTC
>.|.|TRBJ2-1|TRBV19
CASSMARGASYNEQFF
TGTGCCAGTAGTATGGCACGGGGGGCCTCCTACAATGAGCAGTTCTTC
>.|.|TRBJ1-5|TRBV19
CASSSDIIHSNQPQHF
TGTGCCAGTAGTTCCGACATAATTCATAGCAATCAGCCCCAGCATTTT
>.|.|TRBJ2-7|TRBV27
CASSPRDGQTSYEQYF
TGTGCCAGCAGTCCGCGGGACGGTCAAACCTCCTACGAGCAGTACTTC
>.|TRBD1|TRBJ2-5|TRBV19
CASSPRPPGTGVKTQYF
TGTGCCAGTAGTCCGAGACCACCCGGGACAGGGGTGAAGACCCAGTACTTC
>.|TRBD1|TRBJ2-3|TRBV5-1
CASSRGQEISTDTQYF
TGCGCCAGCAGCCGGGGACAGGAGATCAGCACAGATACGCAGTATTTT
>.|.|TRBJ1-5|TRBV10-3
CAISDRANQPQHF
TGTGCCATCAGTGACAGGGCAAATCAGCCCCAGCATTTT
>.|TRBD1|TRBJ1-2|TRBV6-1
CASRRTGVNYGYTF
TGTGCCAGCAGGAGGACAGGGGTTAACTATGGCTACACCTTC
>.|.|TRBJ1-3|TRBV2
CASRYTGTNRGTIYF
TGTGCCAGCAGATACACCGGGACAAATCGTGGCACCATATATTTT
>few|TRBD1|TRBJ1-6|TRBV27
CASSYSTRTGGLSYNSPLHF
TGTGCCAGCAGTTATAGTACCCGGACAGGGGGTCTTTCCTATAATTCACCCCTCCACTTT
>.|.|TRBJ2-7|TRBV25-1
CASSEGGLPYEQYF
TGTGCCAGCAGTGAAGGCGGGCTGCCCTACGAGCAGTACTTC
>.|.|TRBJ2-7|TRBV14
CASSQGWAGPYEQYF
TGTGCCAGCAGCCAAGGATGGGCAGGGCCCTACGAGCAGTACTTC
>.|.|TRBJ1-5|TRBV19
CASSPGEWNQPQHF
TGTGCCAGTAGCCCAGGGGAGTGGAATCAGCCCCAGCATTTT
>few|.|TRBJ1-1|TRBV19
CASSIGSLMNTEAFF
TGTGCCAGTAGTATAGGAAGCTTAATGAACACTGAAGCTTTCTTT
>.|TRBD1|TRBJ1-4|TRBV4-1
CASSQVQGAWEKLFF
TGCGCCAGCAGCCAAGTCCAGGGGGCATGGGAAAAACTGTTTTTT
>few|.|TRBJ1-3|TRBV7-2
CASSPEALNTIYF
TGTGCCAGCAGCCCGGAGGCGTTAAACACCATATATTTT
>.|TRBD1|TRBJ1-1|TRBV7-9
CASSLTGGVTEAFF
TGTGCCAGCAGCTTAACAGGGGGCGTCACTGAAGCTTTCTTT
>once|TRBD2|TRBJ2-5|TRBV7-2
CASSLIPAGGGVQETQYF
TGTGCCAGCAGCTTAATCCCTGCAGGCGGGGGGGTCCAAGAGACCCAGTACTTC
>.|TRBD1|TRBJ1-1|TRBV7-9
CASRRTGKAFF
TGTGCCAGCAGAAGGACAGGAAAAGCTTTCTTT
>.|.|TRBJ1-2|TRBV7-8
CASSLGHRGYGYTF
TGTGCCAGCAGCTTAGGGCACCGCGGCTATGGCTACACCTTC
>.|TRBD1|TRBJ1-1|TRBV11-2
CASSPDRTAPEAFF
TGTGCCAGCAGCCCGGACAGGACAGCACCTGAAGCTTTCTTT
>.|.|TRBJ1-2|TRBV6-1
CASSEGRGYTF
TGTGCCAGCAGTGAAGGTCGGGGCTACACCTTC
>.|TRBD1|TRBJ2-2|TRBV4-2
CASSQDDRGTGELFF
TGTGCCAGCAGCCAAGACGACAGGGGGACCGGGGAGCTGTTTTTT
>.|TRBD1|TRBJ1-6|TRBV5-6
CASSPRQGAGSPLHF
TGTGCCAGCAGCCCCAGACAGGGGGCGGGATCACCCCTCCACTTT
>.|TRBD1|TRBJ1-4|TRBV6-5
CASGEGAHSEKLFF
TGTGCCAGCGGTGAGGGGGCGCATTCTGAAAAACTGTTTTTT